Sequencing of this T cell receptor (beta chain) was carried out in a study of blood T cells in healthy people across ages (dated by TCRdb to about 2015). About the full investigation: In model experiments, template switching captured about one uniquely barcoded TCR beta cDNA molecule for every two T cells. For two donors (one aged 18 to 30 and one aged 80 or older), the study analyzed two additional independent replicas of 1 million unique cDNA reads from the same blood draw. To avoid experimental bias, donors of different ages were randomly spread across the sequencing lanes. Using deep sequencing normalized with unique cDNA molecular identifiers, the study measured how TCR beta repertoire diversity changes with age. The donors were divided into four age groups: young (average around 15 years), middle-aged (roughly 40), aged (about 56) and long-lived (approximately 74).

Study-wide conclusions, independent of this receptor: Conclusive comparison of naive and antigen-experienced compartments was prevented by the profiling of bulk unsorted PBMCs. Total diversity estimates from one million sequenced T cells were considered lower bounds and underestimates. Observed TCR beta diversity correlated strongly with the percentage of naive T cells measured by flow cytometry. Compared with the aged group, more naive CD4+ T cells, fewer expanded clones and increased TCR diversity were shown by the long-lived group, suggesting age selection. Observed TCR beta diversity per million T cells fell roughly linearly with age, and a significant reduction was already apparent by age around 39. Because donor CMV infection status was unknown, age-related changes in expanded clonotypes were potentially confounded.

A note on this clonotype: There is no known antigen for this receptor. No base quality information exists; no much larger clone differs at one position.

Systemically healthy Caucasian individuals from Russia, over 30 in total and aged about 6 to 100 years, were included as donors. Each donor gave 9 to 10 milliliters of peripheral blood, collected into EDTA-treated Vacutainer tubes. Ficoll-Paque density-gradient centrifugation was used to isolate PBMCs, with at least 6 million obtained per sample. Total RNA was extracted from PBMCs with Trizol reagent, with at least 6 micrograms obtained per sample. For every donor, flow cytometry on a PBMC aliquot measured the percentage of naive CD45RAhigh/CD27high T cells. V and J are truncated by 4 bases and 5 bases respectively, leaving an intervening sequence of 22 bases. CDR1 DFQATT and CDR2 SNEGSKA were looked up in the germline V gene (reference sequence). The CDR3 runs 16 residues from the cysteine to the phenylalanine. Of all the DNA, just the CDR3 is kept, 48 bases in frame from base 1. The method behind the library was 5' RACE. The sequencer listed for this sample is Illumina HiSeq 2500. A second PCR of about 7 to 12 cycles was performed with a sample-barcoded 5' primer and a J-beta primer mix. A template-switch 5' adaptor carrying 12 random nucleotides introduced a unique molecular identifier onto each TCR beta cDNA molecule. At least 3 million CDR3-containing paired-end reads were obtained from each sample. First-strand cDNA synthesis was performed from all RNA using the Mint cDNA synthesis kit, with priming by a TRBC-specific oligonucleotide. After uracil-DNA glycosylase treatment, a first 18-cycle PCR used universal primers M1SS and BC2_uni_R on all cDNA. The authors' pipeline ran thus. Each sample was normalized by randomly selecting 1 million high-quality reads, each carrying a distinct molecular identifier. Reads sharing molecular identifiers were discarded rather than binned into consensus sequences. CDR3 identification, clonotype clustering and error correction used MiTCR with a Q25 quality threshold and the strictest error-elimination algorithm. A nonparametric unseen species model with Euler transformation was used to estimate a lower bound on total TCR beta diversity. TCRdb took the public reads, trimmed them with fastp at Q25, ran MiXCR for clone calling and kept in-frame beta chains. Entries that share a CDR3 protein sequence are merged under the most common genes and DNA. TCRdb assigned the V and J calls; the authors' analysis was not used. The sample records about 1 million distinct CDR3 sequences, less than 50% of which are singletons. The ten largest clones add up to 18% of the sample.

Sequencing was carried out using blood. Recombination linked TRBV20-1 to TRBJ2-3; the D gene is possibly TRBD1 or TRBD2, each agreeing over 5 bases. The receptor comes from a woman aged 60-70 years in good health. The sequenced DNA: TGCAGTGCTATCGCGTTACAGGAGGACCGTCGAGATACGCAGTATTTT. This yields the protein CSAIALQEDRRDTQYF.